This T cell receptor (beta chain) is drawn from a study of identical twins. Study results and caveats: For monozygotic twins, models underestimated out-of-frame TCR alpha sharing. Out-of-frame alpha sequences shared by twins were enriched for low generation probability.

TCRdb analysed the 5' RACE reads with MiXCR anew, one entry per CDR3 protein. Of 400,000 to 550,000 distinct CDR3 sequences listed, approximately 22% are singletons. This clonotype was recorded at least ten times. The antigen is undetermined. Germline V lookup: CDR1 SGHNT, CDR2 YENEEA. Trimming took 2 bases from V and 6 from J; bases not matched to a gene: 9. The CDR3 runs 16 residues. These same records also appear under a second study, on T cells expressing NK-cell markers. According to that study: Out of eight donors sequenced, seven tested HCMV-seropositive and the remaining one seronegative.

The clonotype comes from a woman aged 18 to 35 in good health. J is TRBJ2-1 and V is TRBV11-3; 8 positions agree with TRBD2. The sample taken for sequencing was CD4+ T cells sorted from blood. CDR3 region: CASSLTPGLGGNEQFF. CDR3 nucleotide sequence: TGTGCCAGCAGCTTAACCCCGGGACTAGGGGGCAATGAGCAGTTCTTC.